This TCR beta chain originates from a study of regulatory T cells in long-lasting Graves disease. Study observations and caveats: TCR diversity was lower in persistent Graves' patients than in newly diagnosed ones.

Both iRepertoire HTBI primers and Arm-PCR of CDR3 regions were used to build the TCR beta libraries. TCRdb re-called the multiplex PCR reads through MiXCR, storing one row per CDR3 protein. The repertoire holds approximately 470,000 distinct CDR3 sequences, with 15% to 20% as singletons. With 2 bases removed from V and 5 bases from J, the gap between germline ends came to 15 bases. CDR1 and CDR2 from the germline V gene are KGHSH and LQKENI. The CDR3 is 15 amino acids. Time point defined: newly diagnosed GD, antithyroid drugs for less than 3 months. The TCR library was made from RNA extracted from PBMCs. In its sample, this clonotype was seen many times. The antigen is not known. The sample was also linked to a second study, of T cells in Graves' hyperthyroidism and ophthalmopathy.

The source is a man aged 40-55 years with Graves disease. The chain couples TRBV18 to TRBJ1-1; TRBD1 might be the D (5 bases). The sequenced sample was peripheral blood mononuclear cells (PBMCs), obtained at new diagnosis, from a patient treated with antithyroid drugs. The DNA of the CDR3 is TGTGCCAGCTCACCAGTCGAGAGGGGAGGGACTGAAGCTTTCTTT. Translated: CASSPVERGGTEAFF.